These T cell receptor beta chains were read from a single sample in a study of CD8+ T cells in alopecia areata. Profiled with immunoSEQ multiplex PCR; TCRdb holds only in-frame clones, not every one. Here the sample spans 150,000 or so clones, around 87% being singletons. The material was CD8+ T cells sorted from blood, obtained at week 0. The origin of the receptors is a human donor with alopecia areata. The CDR3 runs from the conserved cysteine through the conserved F or W. The order of the fields is CDR3 protein, V gene, J gene.

CDR3 protein: CASSRDSLNTEAFF
V gene: TRBV9
J gene: TRBJ1-1

CDR3 protein: CASSWVRDANEKLFF
V gene: TRBV19
J gene: TRBJ1-4

CDR3 protein: CSAHSNEQFF
V gene: TRBV29-1
J gene: TRBJ2-1

CDR3 protein: CASSHAGDTGELFF
V gene: TRBV4-2
J gene: TRBJ2-2

CDR3 protein: CASSLNIGSEAFF
V gene: TRBV27
J gene: TRBJ1-1

CDR3 protein: CASSVTSGREQYF
V gene: TRBV9
J gene: TRBJ2-7

CDR3 protein: CASSFWGEQFF
V gene: TRBV5-5
J gene: TRBJ2-1

CDR3 protein: CSVVLAGGHEQFF
V gene: TRBV29-1
J gene: TRBJ2-1

CDR3 protein: CASSLVGGSTDTQYF
V gene: TRBV7-7
J gene: TRBJ2-3

CDR3 protein: CASSYKPSGANVLTF
V gene: TRBV6-5
J gene: TRBJ2-6

CDR3 protein: CASSPGLAGGRHEQYF
V gene: TRBV27
J gene: TRBJ2-7

CDR3 protein: CASCPTLIGRSYNEQFF
V gene: TRBV5-1
J gene: TRBJ2-1

CDR3 protein: CASSLERYNEQFF
V gene: TRBV5-1
J gene: TRBJ2-1

CDR3 protein: CASGLGGGNEQFF
V gene: TRBV12-5
J gene: TRBJ2-1

CDR3 protein: CASSALTGYLNTGELFF
V gene: TRBV9
J gene: TRBJ2-2

CDR3 protein: CASSLNPPLWTGELFF
V gene: TRBV27
J gene: TRBJ2-2

CDR3 protein: CASSLDPRGYEQYF
V gene: TRBV5-1
J gene: TRBJ2-7

CDR3 protein: CASSFGTDEAFF
V gene: TRBV7-9
J gene: TRBJ1-1

CDR3 protein: CASSQDRGQREAFF
V gene: TRBV5-4
J gene: TRBJ1-1

CDR3 protein: CATVDWDRNTIYF
V gene: TRBV10-3
J gene: TRBJ1-3

CDR3 protein: CASSFSSTGTSSEQYF
V gene: TRBV27
J gene: TRBJ2-7

CDR3 protein: CASSLSQGPSYEQYF
V gene: TRBV7-8
J gene: TRBJ2-7

CDR3 protein: CASSLVGGSRPYNEQFF
V gene: TRBV5-1
J gene: TRBJ2-1

CDR3 protein: CASRVEGRSYNEQFF
V gene: TRBV27
J gene: TRBJ2-1

CDR3 protein: CASSYQGPYTDTQYF
V gene: TRBV6-5
J gene: TRBJ2-3

CDR3 protein: CASRVRREYTEAFF
V gene: TRBV2
J gene: TRBJ1-1

CDR3 protein: CASSYGGEDSDTQYF
V gene: TRBV6-5
J gene: TRBJ2-3

CDR3 protein: CSVEHTRGAEWNTEAFF
V gene: TRBV29-1
J gene: TRBJ1-1

CDR3 protein: CASSLGLGGEQFF
V gene: TRBV5-6
J gene: TRBJ2-1

CDR3 protein: CSVELGQGDYEQYF
V gene: TRBV29-1
J gene: TRBJ2-7

CDR3 protein: CASSEAGGLNNEQFF
V gene: TRBV6-1
J gene: TRBJ2-1

CDR3 protein: CAWSNSYEQYF
V gene: TRBV30
J gene: TRBJ2-7

CDR3 protein: CASSSPSGRDGYGYTF
V gene: TRBV7-9
J gene: TRBJ1-2

CDR3 protein: CASSYDAQETQYF
V gene: TRBV6-5
J gene: TRBJ2-5

CDR3 protein: CAILNYNEQFF
V gene: TRBV2
J gene: TRBJ2-1

CDR3 protein: CASSELAGARNEQFF
V gene: TRBV2
J gene: TRBJ2-1

CDR3 protein: CAFDRGVYEQYF
V gene: TRBV30
J gene: TRBJ2-7